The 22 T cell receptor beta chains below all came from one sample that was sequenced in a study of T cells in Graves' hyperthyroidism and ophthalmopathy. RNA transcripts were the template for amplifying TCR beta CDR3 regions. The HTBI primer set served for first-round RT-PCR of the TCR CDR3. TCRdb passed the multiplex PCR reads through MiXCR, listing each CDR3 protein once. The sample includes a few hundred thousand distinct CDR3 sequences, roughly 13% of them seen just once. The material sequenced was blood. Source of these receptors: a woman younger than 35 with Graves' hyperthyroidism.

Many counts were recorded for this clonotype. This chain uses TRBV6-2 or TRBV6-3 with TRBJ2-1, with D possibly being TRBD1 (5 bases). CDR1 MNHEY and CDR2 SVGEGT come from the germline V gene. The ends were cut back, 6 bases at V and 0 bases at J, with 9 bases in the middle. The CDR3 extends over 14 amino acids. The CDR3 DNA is TGTGCCAGCAGGGGCGACAGCTCCTACAATGAGCAGTTCTTC. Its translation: CASRGDSSYNEQFF.

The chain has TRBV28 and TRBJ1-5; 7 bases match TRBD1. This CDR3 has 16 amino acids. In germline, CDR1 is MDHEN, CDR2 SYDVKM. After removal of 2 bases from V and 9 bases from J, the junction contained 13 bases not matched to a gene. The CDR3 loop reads CASSLASPGGARPQHF. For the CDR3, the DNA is TGTGCCAGCAGTTTAGCCTCCCCAGGGGGGGCCAGGCCCCAGCATTTT.

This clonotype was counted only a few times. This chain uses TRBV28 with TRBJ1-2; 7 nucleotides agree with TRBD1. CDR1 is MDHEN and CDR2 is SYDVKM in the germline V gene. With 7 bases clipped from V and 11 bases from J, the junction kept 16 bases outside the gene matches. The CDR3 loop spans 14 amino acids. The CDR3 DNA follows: TGTGCCAGCAATATGTATGGGAGAGGGGGCGCTTACACCTTC. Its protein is CASNMYGRGGAYTF.

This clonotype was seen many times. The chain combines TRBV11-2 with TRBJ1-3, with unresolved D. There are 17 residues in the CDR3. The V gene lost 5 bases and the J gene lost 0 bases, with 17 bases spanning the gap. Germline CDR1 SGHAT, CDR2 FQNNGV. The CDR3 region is CASSPRTRLNSGNTIYF. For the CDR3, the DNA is TGTGCCAGCAGCCCTAGGACCCGACTTAACTCTGGAAACACCATATATTTT.

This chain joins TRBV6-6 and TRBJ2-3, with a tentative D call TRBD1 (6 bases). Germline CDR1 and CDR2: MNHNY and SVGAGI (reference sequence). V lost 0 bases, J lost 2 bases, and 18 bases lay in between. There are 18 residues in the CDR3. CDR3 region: CASSYSIGGQPNTDTQYF. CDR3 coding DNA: TGTGCCAGCAGTTACTCGATTGGTGGACAGCCCAACACAGATACGCAGTATTTT.

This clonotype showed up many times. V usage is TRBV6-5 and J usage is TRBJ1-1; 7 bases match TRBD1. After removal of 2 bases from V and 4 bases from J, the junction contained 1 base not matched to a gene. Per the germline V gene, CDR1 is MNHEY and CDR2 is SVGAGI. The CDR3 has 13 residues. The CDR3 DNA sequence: TGTGCCAGCAGTTACCCAGGGGGCACTGAAGCTTTCTTT. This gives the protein CASSYPGGTEAFF.

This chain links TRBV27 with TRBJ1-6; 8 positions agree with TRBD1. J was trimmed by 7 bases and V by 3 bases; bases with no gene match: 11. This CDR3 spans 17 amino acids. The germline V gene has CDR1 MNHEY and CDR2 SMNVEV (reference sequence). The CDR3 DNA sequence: TGTGCCAGCAGTTTCTACTCGACAGGGGTCCTAAATTCACCCCTCCACTTT. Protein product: CASSFYSTGVLNSPLHF.

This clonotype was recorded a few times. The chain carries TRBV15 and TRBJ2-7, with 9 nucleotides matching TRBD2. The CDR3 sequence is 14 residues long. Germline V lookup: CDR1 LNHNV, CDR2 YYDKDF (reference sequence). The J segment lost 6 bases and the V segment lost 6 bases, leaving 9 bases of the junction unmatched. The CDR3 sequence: CATSTGTSSSEQYF. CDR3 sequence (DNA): TGTGCCACCAGTACCGGGACTAGCTCTAGCGAGCAGTACTTC.

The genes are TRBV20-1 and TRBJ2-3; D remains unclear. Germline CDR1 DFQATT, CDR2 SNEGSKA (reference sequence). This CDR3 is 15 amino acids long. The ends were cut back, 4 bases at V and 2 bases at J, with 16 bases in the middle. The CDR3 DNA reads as TGCAGTGCTAAGTGGGAAGAGTGGGTCACAGATACGCAGTATTTT. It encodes CSAKWEEWVTDTQYF.

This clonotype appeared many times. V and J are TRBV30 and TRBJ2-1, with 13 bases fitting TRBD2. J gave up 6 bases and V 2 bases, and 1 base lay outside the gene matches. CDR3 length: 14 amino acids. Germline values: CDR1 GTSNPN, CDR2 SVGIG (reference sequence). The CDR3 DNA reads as TGTGCCTGGAGTCGGACTAGCGGGAGCAATGAGCAGTTCTTC. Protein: CAWSRTSGSNEQFF.

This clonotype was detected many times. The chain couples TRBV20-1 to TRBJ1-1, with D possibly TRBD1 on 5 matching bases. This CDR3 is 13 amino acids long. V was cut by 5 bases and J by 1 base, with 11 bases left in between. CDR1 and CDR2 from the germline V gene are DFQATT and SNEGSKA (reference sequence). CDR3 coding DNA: TGCAGTGCTGTACCGGGACGGAACACTGAAGCTTTCTTT. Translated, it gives CSAVPGRNTEAFF.

Written as DNA, the CDR3 is TGTGCCTGGAGTGTAAATCCCAGGGGCTTAGGCTATGGCTACACCTTC. This sequence encodes CAWSVNPRGLGYGYTF. The J gene is TRBJ1-2, the V gene TRBV30, with a tentative D call TRBD1 (6 bases). The CDR3 sequence is 16 residues long. Between the trimmed V and J ends, which lost 0 bases and 4 bases, there was a span of 18 bases. Germline assignment: CDR1 GTSNPN and CDR2 SVGIG (reference sequence).

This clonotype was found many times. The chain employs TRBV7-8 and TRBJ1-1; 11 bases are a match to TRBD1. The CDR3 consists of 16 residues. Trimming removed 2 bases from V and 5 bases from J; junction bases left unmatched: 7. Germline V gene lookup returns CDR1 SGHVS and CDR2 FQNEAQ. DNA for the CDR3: TGTGCCAGCAGCTTAATTGGACAGGGGGCAGGTACTGAAGCTTTCTTT. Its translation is CASSLIGQGAGTEAFF.

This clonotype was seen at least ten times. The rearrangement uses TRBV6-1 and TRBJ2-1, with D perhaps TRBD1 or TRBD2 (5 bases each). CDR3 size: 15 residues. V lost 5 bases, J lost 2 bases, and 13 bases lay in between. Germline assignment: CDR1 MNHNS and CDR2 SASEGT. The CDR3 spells CASSPGAEPYNEQFF. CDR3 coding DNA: TGTGCCAGCAGTCCCGGGGCAGAGCCCTACAATGAGCAGTTCTTC.

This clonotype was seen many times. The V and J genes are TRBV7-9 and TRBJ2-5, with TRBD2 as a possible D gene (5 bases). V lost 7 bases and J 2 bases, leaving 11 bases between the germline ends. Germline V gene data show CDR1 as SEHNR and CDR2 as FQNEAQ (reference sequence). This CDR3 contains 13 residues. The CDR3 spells CASKRTGQETQYF. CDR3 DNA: TGTGCCAGCAAAAGGACGGGACAAGAGACCCAGTACTTC.

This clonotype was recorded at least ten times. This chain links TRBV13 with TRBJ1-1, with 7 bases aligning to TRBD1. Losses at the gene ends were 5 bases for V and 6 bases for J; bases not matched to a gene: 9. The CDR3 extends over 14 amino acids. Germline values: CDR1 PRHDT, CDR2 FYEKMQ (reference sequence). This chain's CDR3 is CASSRHRGIAEAFF. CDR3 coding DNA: TGTGCCAGCAGCCGTCACAGGGGAATAGCTGAAGCTTTCTTT.

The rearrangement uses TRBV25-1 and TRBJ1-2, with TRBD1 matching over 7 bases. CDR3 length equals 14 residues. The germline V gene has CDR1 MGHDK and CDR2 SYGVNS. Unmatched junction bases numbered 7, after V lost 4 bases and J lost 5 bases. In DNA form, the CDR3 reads TGTGCCAGCAGTGGGCAGGGGGTTGGATATGGCTACACCTTC. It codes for CASSGQGVGYGYTF.

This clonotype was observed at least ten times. In DNA form, the CDR3 reads TGTGCCATCATGGCGGGAGACACAGATACGCAGTATTTT. As protein: CAIMAGDTDTQYF. This chain uses TRBV10-3 with TRBJ2-3; TRBD2 matches at 7 bases. J lost 2 bases, V lost 7 bases, and 3 bases had no gene match. CDR1 and CDR2 from the germline V gene are ENHRY and SYGVKD. The CDR3 spans 13 residues.

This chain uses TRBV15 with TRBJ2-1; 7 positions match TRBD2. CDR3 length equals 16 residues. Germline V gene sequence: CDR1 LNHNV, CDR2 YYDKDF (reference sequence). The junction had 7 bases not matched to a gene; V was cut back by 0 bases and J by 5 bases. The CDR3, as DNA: TGTGCCACCAGCAGAGATCTCCTAGCGGCTAACAATGAGCAGTTCTTC. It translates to CATSRDLLAANNEQFF.

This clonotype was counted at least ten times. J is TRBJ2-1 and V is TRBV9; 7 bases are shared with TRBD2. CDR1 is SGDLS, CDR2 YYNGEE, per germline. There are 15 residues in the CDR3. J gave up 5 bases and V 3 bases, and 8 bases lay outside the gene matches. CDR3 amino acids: CASSEASGWDNEQFF. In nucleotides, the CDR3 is TGTGCCAGCAGCGAAGCTAGCGGTTGGGACAATGAGCAGTTCTTC. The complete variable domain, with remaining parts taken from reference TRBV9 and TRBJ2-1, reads DSGVTQTPKHLITATGQRVTLRCSPRSGDLSVYWYQQSLDQGLQFLIQYYNGEERAKGNILERFSAQQFPDLHSELNLSSLELGDSALYFCASSEASGWDNEQFFGPGTRLTVL.

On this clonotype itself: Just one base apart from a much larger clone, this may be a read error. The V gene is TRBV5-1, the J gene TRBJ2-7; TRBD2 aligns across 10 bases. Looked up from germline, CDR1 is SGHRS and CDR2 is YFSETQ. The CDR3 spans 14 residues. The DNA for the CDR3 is TGCGTCAGCAGCGGGAGGGGTAAGGTTTACGAGCAGTACTTC. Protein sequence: CVSSGRGKVYEQYF.

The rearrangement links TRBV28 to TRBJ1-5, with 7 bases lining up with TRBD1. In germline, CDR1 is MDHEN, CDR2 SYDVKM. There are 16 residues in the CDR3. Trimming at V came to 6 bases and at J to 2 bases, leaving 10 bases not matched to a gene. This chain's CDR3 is CASSNYRDSRNQPQHF. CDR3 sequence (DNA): TGTGCCAGCAGCAATTACCGGGACAGCCGCAATCAGCCCCAGCATTTT.